This T cell receptor beta chain was retrieved from a study of cytomegalovirus exposure and HLA in healthy donors. About the research overall: As an earlier analysis found, 180 million or so T cells yielded 95 million to 130 million unique TCR beta sequences.

As for this clone: Its antigen is as yet unknown.

Looked up from germline, CDR1 is MNHEY and CDR2 is SMNVEV (reference sequence). The CDR3 sequence is 18 residues long. J was trimmed by 3 bases and V by 1 base; bases with no gene match: 7. Study-wide results and limits: Versus the approximately 670-donor mean, an Asian-associated ancestry cluster reportedly showed fewer N-insertions in a later analysis. Earlier analysis looked at TCR beta V segments, and most were productive about 90% or about 30% of the time.

Both 60 Vbeta primers and 13 Jbeta primers went into the PCR. Sequencing was performed with immunoSEQ multiplex PCR; in TCRdb, only in-frame clones are kept and a portion is missing. The sample comprises about 96,000 clones, roughly 74% of which are singletons, and 13% to 15% rests with the top ten. The J gene is TRBJ1-6, the V gene TRBV27, with TRBD1 matching 9 bases. This sequence originates from a woman aged 65 to 85 in good health and CMV-seropositive. The sample was PBMCs. CDR3: CASSLYPTGGGYNSPLHF. DNA of the CDR3: TGTGCCAGCAGTTTATACCCGACAGGGGGTGGCTATAATTCACCCCTCCACTTT.